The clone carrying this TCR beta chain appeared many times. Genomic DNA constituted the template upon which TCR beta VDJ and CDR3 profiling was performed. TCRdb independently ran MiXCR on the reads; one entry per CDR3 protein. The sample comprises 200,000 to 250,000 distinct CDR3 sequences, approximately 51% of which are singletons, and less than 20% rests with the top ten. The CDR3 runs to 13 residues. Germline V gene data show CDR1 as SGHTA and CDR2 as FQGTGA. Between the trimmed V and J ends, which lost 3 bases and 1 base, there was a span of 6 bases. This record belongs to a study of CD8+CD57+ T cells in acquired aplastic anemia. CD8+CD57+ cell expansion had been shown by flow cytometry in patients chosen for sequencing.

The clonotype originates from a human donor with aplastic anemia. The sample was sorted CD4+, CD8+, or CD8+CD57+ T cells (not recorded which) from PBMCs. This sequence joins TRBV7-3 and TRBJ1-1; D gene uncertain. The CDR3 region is CASSFQGNTEAFF. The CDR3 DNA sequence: TGTGCCAGCAGCTTCCAAGGGAACACTGAAGCTTTCTTT.